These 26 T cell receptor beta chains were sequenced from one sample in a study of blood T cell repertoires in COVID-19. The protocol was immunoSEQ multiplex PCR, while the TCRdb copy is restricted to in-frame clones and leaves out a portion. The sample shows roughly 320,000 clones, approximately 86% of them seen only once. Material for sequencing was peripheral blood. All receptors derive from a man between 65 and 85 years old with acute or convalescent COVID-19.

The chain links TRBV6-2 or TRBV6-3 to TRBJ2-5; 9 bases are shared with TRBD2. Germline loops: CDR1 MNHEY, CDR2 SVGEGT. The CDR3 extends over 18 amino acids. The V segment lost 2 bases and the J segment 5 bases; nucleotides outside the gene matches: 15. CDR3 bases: TGTGCCAGCAGTTACGGTCTAGCGGGCCCTGCGGGAGGGGAGACCCAGTACTTC. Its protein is CASSYGLAGPAGGETQYF.

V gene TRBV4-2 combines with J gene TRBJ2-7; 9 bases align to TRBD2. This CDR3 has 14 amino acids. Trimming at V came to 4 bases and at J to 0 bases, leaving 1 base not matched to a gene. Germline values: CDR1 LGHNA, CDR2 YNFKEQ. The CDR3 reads CASSLSGSSYEQYF. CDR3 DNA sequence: TGTGCCAGCAGCCTTAGCGGGAGCTCCTACGAGCAGTACTTC.

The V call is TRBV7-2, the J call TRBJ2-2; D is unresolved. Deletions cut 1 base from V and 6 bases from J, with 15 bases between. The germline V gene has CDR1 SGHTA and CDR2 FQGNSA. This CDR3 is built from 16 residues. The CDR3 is CASSLVGNPGAGELFF. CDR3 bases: TGTGCCAGCAGCTTAGTTGGAAATCCGGGTGCCGGGGAGCTGTTTTTT. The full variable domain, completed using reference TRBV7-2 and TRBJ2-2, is GAGVSQSPSNKVTEKGKDVELRCDPISGHTALYWYRQSLGQGLEFLIYFQGNSAPDKSGLPSDRFSAERTGGSVSTLTIQRTQQEDSAVYLCASSLVGNPGAGELFFGEGSRLTVL.

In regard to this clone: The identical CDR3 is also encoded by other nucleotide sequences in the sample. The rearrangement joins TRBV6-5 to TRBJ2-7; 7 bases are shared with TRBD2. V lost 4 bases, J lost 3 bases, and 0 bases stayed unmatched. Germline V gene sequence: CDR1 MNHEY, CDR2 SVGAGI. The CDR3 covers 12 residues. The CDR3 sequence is CASSSGGYEQYF. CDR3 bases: TGTGCCAGCAGTTCGGGGGGCTACGAGCAGTACTTC.

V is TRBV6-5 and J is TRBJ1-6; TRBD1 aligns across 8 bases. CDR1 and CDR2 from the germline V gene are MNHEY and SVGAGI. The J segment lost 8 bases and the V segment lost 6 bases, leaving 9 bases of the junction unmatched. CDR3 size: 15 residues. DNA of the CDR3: TGTGCCAGCAGGGCCCCCAGGGGGCGATATTCACCCCTCCACTTT. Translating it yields CASRAPRGRYSPLHF.

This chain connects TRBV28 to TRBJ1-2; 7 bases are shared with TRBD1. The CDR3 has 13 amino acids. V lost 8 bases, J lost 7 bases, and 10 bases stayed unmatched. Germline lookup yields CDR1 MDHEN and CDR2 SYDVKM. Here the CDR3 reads CASRERGGFGYTF. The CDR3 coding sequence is TGTGCCAGCCGGGAAAGAGGGGGCTTTGGCTACACCTTC.

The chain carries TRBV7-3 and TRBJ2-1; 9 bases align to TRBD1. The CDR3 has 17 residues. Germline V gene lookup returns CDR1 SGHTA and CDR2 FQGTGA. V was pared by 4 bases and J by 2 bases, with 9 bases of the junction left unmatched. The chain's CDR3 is CASSSPRDRETYNEQFF. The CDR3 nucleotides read TGTGCCAGCAGCTCTCCCCGGGACAGGGAAACCTACAATGAGCAGTTCTTC. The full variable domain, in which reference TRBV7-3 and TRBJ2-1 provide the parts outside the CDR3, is GAGVSQTPSNKVTEKGKYVELRCDPISGHTALYWYRQSLGQGPEFLIYFQGTGAADDSGLPNDRFFAVRPEGSVSTLKIQRTERGDSAVYLCASSSPRDRETYNEQFFGPGTRLTVL.

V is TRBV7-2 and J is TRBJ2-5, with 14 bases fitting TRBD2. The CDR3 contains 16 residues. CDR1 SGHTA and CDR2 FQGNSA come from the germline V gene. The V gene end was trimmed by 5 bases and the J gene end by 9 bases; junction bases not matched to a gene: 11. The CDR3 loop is CASSLHGTSGGRAQYF. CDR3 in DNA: TGTGCCAGCAGCCTCCACGGGACTAGCGGGGGAAGGGCCCAGTACTTC.

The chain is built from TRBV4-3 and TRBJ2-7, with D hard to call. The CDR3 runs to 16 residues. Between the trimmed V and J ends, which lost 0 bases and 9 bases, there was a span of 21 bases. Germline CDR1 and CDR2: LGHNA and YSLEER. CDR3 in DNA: TGCGCCAGCAGCCAAGAACCGGGTACAAGTCTAGGCCCGCAGTACTTC. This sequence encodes CASSQEPGTSLGPQYF.

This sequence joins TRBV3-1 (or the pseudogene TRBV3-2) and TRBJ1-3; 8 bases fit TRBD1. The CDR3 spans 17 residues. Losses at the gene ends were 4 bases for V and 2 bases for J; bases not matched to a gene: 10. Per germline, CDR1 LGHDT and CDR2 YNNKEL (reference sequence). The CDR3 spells CASSPWTGYGAGNTIYF. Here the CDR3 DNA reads TGTGCCAGCAGCCCGTGGACAGGGTATGGGGCTGGAAACACCATATATTTT.

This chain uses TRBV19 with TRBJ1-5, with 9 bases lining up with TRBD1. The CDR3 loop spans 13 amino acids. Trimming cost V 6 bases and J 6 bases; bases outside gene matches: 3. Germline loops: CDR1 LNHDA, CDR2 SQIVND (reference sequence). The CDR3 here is CASSTGGIQPQHF. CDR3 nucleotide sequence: TGTGCCAGTAGCACAGGGGGCATTCAGCCCCAGCATTTT.

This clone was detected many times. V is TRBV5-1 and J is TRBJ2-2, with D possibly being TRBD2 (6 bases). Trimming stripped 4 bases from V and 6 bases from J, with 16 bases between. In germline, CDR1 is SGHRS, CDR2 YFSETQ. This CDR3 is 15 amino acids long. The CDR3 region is CASSPLGEVPGELFF. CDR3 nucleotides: TGCGCCAGCAGCCCCCTGGGGGAGGTCCCCGGGGAGCTGTTTTTT.

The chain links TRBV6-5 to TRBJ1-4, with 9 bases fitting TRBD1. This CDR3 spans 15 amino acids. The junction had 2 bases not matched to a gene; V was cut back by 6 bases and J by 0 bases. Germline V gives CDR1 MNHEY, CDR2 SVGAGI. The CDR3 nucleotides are TGTGCCAGCAGGGGACAGGGCTCAACTAATGAAAAACTGTTTTTT. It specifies CASRGQGSTNEKLFF.

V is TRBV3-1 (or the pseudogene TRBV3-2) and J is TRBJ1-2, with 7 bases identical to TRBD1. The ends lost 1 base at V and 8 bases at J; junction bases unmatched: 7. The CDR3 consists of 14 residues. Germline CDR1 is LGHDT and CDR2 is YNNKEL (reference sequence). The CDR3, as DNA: TGTGCCAGCAGCCAAGCTGGACAGGCGGGAGGCTACACCTTC. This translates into CASSQAGQAGGYTF.

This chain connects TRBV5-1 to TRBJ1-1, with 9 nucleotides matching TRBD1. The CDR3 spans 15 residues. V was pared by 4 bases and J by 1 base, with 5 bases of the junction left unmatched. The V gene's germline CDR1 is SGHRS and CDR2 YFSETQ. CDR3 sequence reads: CASSGTGNWNTEAFF. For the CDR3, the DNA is TGCGCCAGCAGCGGGACAGGGAACTGGAACACTGAAGCTTTCTTT.

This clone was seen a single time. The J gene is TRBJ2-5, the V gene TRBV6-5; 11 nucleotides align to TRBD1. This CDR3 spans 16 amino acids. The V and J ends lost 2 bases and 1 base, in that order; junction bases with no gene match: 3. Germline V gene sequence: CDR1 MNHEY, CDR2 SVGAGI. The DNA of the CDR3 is TGTGCCAGCAGTTACAGGACAGGGGGCCTCCAAGAGACCCAGTACTTC. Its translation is CASSYRTGGLQETQYF.

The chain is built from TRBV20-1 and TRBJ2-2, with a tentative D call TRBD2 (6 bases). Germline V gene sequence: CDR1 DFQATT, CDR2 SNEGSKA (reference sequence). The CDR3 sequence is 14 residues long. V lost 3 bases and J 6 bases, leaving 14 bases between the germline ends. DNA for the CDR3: TGCAGTGCTAGTCCTTCGGGGAGGCCCGGGGAGCTGTTTTTT. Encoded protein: CSASPSGRPGELFF.

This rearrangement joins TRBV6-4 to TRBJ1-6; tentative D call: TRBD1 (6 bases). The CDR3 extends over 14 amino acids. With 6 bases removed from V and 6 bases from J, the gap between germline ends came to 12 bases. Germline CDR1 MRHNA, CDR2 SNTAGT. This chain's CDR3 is CASSRTAVNSPLHF. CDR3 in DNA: TGTGCCAGCAGCCGGACAGCTGTTAATTCACCCCTCCACTTT.

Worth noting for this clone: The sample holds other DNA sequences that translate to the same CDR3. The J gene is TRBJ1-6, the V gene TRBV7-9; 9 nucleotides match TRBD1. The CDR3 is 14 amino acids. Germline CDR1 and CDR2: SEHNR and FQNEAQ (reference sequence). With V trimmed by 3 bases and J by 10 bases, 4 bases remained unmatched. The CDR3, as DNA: TGTGCCAGCAGCTTGGGACAGGGAGGGTCACCCCTCCACTTT. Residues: CASSLGQGGSPLHF.

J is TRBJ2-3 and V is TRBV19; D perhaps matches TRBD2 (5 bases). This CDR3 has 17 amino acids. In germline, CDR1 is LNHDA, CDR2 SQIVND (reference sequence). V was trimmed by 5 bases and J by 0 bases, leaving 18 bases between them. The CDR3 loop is CASSPLWGVGSTDTQYF. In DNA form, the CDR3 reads TGTGCCAGTAGTCCGCTGTGGGGAGTTGGTAGCACAGATACGCAGTATTTT.

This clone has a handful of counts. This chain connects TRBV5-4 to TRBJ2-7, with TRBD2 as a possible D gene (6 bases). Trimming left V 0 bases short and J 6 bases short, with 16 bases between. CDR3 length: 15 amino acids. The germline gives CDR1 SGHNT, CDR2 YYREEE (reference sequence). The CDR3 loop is CASSLAKGSGGEQYF. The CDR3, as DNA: TGTGCCAGCAGCTTGGCCAAGGGGTCCGGGGGCGAGCAGTACTTC.

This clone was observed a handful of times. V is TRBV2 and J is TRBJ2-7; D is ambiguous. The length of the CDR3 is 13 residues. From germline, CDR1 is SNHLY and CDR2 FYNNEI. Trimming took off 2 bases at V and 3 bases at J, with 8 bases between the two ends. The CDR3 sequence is CASSEYTDYEQYF. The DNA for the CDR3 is TGTGCCAGCAGTGAATACACCGACTACGAGCAGTACTTC. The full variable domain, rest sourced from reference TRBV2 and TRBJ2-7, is EPEVTQTPSHQVTQMGQEVILRCVPISNHLYFYWYRQILGQKVEFLVSFYNNEISEKSEIFDDQFSVERPDGSNFTLKIRSTKLEDSAMYFCASSEYTDYEQYFGPGTRLTVT.

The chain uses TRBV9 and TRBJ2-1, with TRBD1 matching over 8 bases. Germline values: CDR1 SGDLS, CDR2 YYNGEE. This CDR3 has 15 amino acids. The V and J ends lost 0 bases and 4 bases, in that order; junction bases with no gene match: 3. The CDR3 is CASSVEGTGYNEQFF. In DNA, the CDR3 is TGTGCCAGCAGCGTAGAAGGGACAGGATACAATGAGCAGTTCTTC.

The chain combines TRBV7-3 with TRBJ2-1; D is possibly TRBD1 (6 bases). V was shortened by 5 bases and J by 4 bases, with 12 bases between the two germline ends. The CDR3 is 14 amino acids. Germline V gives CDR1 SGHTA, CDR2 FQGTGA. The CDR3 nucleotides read TGTGCCAGCAGCCTCGGGCAGGGGTACAATGAGCAGTTCTTC. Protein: CASSLGQGYNEQFF. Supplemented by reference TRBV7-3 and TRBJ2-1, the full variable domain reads GAGVSQTPSNKVTEKGKYVELRCDPISGHTALYWYRQSLGQGPEFLIYFQGTGAADDSGLPNDRFFAVRPEGSVSTLKIQRTERGDSAVYLCASSLGQGYNEQFFGPGTRLTVL.

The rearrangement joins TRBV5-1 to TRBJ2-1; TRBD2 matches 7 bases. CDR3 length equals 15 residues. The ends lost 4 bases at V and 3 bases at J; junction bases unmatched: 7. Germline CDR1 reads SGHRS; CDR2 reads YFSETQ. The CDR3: CASSPSGDHYNEQFF. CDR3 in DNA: TGCGCCAGCAGCCCGAGCGGGGATCACTACAATGAGCAGTTCTTC.

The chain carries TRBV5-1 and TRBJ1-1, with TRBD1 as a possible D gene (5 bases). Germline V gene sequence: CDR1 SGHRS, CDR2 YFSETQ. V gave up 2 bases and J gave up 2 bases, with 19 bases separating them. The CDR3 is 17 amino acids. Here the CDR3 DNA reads TGCGCCAGCAGCTTTTGGGGTCCACAGGAGCCCAACACTGAAGCTTTCTTT. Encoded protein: CASSFWGPQEPNTEAFF.